This T cell receptor beta chain was documented in a study of blood T cell repertoires in COVID-19. In the study overall: Italy, Spain and the United States were the sources of the convalescent and acute COVID-19 samples. PBMCs, B-cell-depleted T cells, or T cells were the source of the cDNA or gDNA that made up the material.

Clones were read by immunoSEQ multiplex PCR, and TCRdb kept only the in-frame ones, dropping some. In the table there are fewer than 300,000 clones, around 85% of which are singletons. The CDR3 has 14 amino acids. Looked up from germline, CDR1 is SEHNR and CDR2 is FQNEAQ (reference sequence). Trimming pared 2 bases from V and 5 bases from J, leaving 12 bases between. The source of this sequence is a man over 45 with active or convalescent COVID-19. Sequencing was performed on peripheral blood. This rearrangement joins TRBV7-9 to TRBJ2-5, with TRBD2 as a possible D gene (5 bases). The CDR3 DNA sequence: TGTGCCAGCAGCTTACACAAAGGCGGGGAGACCCAGTACTTC. This sequence encodes CASSLHKGGETQYF.